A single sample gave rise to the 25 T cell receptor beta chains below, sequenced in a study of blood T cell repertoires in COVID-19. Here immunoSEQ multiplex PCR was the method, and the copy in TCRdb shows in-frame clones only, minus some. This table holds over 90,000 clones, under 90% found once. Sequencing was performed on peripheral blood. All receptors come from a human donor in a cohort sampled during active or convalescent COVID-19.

Here the CDR3 DNA reads TGCGCCAGCAGCCAAGTTTTTGGCGGGGGCCTTAGGAGCTCCTACAATGAGCAGTTCTTC. Protein product: CASSQVFGGGLRSSYNEQFF. The rearrangement uses TRBV4-1 and TRBJ2-1, with D possibly matching TRBD2 (7 bases). V lost 1 base, J lost 0 bases, and 22 bases lay in between. The length of the CDR3 is 20 residues. CDR1 is MGHRA and CDR2 is YSYEKL in the germline V gene.

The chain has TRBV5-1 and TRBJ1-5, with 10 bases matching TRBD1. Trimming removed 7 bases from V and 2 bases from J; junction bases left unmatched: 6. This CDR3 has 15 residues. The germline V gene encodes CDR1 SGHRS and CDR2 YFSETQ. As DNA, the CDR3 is TGCGCCAGCCGTCCCGGGACAGGGGGCAATCAGCCCCAGCATTTT. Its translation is CASRPGTGGNQPQHF.

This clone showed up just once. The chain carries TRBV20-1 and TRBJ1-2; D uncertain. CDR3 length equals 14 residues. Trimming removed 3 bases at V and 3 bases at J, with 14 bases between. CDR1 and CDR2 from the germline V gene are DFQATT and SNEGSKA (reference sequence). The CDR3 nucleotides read TGCAGTGCTAGTAAGCTCGAGGATGACTATGGCTACACCTTC. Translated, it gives CSASKLEDDYGYTF.

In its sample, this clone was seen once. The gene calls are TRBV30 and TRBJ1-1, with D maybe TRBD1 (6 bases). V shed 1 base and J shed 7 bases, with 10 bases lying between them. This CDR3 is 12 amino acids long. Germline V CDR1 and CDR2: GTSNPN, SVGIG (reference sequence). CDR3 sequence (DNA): TGTGCCTGGAGTGGGACAGCTAATGAAGCTTTCTTT. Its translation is CAWSGTANEAFF.

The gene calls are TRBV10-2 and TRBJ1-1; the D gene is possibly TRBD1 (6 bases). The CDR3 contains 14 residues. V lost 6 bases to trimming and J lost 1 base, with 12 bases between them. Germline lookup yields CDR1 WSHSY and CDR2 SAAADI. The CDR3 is CASRRQEPNTEAFF. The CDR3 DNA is TGCGCCAGCAGAAGACAGGAGCCGAACACTGAAGCTTTCTTT.

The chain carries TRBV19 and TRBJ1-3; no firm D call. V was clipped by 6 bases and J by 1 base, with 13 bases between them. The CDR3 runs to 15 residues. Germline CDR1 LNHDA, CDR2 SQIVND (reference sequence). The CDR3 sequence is CASRRMWESGNTIYF. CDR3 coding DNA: TGTGCCAGTAGGCGAATGTGGGAGTCTGGAAACACCATATATTTT.

The CDR3 protein is CASSRTQGTGELFF. The CDR3 nucleotides read TGCGCCAGCAGCAGAACCCAGGGGACCGGGGAGCTGTTTTTT. The V call is TRBV5-1, the J call TRBJ2-2; the D gene is possibly TRBD1 (6 bases). V was pared by 4 bases and J by 5 bases, with 12 bases between. Germline values: CDR1 SGHRS, CDR2 YFSETQ. CDR3 length: 14 residues.

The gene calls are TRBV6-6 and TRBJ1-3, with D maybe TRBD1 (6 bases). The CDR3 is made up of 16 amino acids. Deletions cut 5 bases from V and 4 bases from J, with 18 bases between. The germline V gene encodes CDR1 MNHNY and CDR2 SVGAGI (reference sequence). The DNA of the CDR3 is TGTGCCAGCAGTCAGCCCGGGACACGGATCGGAAACACCATATATTTT. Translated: CASSQPGTRIGNTIYF.

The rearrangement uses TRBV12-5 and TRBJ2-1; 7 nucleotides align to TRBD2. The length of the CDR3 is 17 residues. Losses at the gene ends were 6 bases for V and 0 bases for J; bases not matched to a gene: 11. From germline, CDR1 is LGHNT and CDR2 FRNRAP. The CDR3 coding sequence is TGTGCTAGTGGCGACTATCGCGGGGGTGCCTCCTACAATGAGCAGTTCTTC. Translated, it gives CASGDYRGGASYNEQFF. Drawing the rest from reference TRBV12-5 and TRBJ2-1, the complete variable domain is DARVTQTPRHKVTEMGQEVTMRCQPILGHNTVFWYRQTMMQGLELLAYFRNRAPLDDSGMPKDRFSAEMPDATLATLKIQPSEPRDSAVYFCASGDYRGGASYNEQFFGPGTRLTVL.

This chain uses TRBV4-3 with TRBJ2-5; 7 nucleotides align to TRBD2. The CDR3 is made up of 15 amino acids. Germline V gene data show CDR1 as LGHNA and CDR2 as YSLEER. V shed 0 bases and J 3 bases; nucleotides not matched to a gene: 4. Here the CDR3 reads CASSQDGRGEETQYF. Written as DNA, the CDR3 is TGCGCCAGCAGCCAAGATGGGAGGGGAGAAGAGACCCAGTACTTC.

The CDR3 DNA reads as TGTGCCAGCAGCTTAGAGGAGGGGAGGATTCAGTACTTC. Translated: CASSLEEGRIQYF. The J gene is TRBJ2-4, the V gene TRBV7-2; possible D gene TRBD2, 6 bases. CDR1 is SGHTA and CDR2 is FQGNSA in the germline V gene. Between the trimmed V and J ends, which lost 1 base and 10 bases, there was a span of 11 bases. The CDR3 runs 13 residues.

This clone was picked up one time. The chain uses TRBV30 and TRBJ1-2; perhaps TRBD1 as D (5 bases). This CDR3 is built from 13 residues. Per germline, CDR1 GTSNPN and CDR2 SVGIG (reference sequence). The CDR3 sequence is CAVGQGGRWGYTF. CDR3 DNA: TGTGCGGTTGGGCAGGGAGGCCGATGGGGCTACACCTTC.

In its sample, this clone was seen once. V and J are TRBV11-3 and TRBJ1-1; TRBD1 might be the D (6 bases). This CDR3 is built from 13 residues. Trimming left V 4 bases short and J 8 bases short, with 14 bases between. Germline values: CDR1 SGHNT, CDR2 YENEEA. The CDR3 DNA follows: TGTGCCAGCAGCTCTAACAGGGAAGGGGAAGCTTTCTTT. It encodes CASSSNREGEAFF.

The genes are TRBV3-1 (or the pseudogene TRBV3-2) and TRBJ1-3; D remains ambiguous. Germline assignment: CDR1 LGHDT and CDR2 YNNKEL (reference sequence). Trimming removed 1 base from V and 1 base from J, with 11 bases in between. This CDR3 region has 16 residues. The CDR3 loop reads CASSQARGGSGNTIYF. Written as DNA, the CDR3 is TGTGCCAGCAGCCAAGCTCGGGGAGGATCTGGAAACACCATATATTTT.

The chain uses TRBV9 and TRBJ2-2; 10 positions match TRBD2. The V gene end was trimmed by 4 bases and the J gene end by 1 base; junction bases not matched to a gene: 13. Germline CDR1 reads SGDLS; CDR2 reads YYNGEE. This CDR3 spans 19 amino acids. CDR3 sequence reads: CASSFPRGSGGMNTGELFF. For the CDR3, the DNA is TGTGCCAGCAGCTTCCCCCGAGGTAGCGGGGGGATGAACACCGGGGAGCTGTTTTTT.

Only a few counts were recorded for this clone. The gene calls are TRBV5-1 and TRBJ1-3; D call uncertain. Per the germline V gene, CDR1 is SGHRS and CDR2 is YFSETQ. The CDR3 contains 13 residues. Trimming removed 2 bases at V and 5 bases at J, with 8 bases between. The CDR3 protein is CASSFRERNTIYF. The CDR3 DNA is TGCGCCAGCAGCTTCCGAGAGAGAAACACCATATATTTT.

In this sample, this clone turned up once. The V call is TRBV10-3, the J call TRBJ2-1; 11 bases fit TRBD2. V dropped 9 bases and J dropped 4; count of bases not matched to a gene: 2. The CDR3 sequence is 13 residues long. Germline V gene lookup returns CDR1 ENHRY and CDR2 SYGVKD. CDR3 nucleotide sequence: TGTGCCATTGTAGCGGGGGGGTACAATGAGCAGTTCTTC. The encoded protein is CAIVAGGYNEQFF.

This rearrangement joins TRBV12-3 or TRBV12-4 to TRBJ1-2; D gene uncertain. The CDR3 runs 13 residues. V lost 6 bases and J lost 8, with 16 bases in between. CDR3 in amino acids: CASSPDGERGYTF. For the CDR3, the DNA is TGTGCCAGCAGCCCAGACGGGGAGAGGGGCTACACCTTC.

Here the CDR3 DNA reads TGTGCCAGCAGCCACCTCGGACAAGGGGAGCTGTTTTTT. It translates to CASSHLGQGELFF. V is TRBV14 and J is TRBJ2-2, with D possibly TRBD1 on 5 matching bases. The CDR3 is 13 residues long. Germline CDR1 reads SGHDN; CDR2 reads FVKESK. Deletions cut 3 bases from V and 8 bases from J, with 10 bases between.

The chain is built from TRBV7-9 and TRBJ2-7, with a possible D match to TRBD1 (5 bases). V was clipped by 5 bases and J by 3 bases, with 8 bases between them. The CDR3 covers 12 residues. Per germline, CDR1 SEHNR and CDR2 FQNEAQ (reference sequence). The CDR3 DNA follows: TGTGCCAGCAGCCACGACAGCTACGAGCAGTACTTC. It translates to CASSHDSYEQYF. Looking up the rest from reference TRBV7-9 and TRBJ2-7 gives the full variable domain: DTGVSQNPRHKITKRGQNVTFRCDPISEHNRLYWYRQTLGQGPEFLTYFQNEAQLEKSRLLSDRFSAERPKGSFSTLEIQRTEQGDSAMYLCASSHDSYEQYFGPGTRLTVT.

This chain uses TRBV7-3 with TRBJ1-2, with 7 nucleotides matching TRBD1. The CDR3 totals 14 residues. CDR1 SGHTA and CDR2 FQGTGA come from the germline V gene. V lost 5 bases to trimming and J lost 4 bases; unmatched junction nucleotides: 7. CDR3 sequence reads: CASSPSPGGYGYTF. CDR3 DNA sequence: TGTGCCAGCAGCCCTTCCCCAGGGGGCTATGGCTACACCTTC.

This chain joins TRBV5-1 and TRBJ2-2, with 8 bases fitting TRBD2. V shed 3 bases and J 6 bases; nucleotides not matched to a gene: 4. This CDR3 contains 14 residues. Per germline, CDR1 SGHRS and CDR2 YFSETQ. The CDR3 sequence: CASSWSGGAGELFF. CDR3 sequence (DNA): TGCGCCAGCAGCTGGAGCGGGGGTGCCGGGGAGCTGTTTTTT.

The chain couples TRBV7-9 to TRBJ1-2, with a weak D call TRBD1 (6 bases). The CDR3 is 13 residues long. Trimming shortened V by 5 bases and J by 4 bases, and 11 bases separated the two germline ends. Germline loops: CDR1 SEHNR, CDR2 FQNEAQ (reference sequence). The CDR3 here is CASSIRDTYGYTF. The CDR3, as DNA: TGTGCCAGCAGCATCCGGGACACCTATGGCTACACCTTC.

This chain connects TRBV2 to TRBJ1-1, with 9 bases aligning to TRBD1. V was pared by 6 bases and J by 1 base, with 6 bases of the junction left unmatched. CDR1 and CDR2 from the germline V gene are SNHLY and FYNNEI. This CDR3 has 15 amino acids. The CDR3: CASSGQGFGNTEAFF. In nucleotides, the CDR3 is TGTGCCAGCAGCGGACAGGGGTTTGGGAACACTGAAGCTTTCTTT. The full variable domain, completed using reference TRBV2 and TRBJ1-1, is EPEVTQTPSHQVTQMGQEVILRCVPISNHLYFYWYRQILGQKVEFLVSFYNNEISEKSEIFDDQFSVERPDGSNFTLKIRSTKLEDSAMYFCASSGQGFGNTEAFFGQGTRLTVV.

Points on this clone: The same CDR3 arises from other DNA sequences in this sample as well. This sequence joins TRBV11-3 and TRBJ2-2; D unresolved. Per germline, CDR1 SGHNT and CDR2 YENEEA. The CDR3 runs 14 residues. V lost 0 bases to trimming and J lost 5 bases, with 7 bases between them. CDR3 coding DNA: TGTGCCAGCAGCTTAGATCGCGGTACCGGGGAGCTGTTTTTT. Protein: CASSLDRGTGELFF.